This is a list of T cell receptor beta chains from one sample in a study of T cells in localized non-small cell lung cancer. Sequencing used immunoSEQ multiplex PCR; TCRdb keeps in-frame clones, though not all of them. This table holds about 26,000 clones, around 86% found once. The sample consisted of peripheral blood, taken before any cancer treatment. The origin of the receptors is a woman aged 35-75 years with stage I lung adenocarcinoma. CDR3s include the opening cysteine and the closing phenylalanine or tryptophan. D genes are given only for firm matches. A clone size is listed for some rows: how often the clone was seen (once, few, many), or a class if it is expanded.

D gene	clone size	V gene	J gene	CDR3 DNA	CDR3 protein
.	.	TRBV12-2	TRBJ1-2	TGTGCAAGTCGCTTAGCGAACGGGACACCCAATGGCTACACCTTC	CASRLANGTPNGYTF
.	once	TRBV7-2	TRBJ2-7	TGTGCCAGCAGCTCCCAGGGCTACGAGCAGTACTTC	CASSSQGYEQYF
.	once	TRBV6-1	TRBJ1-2	TGTGCCAGCAGGAAAACAGGGTTTAACTATGGCTACACCTTC	CASRKTGFNYGYTF
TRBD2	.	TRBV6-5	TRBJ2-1	TGTGCCAGCAGCTTCCGGACTAGTGCGTACAATGAGCAGTTCTTC	CASSFRTSAYNEQFF
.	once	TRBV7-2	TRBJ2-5	TGTGCCAGCAGCTTGGAACCCCCCCGAGCCCAGTACTTC	CASSLEPPRAQYF
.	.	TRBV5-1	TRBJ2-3	TGCGCCAGCAGCTTGAGATTAGGACTCATACCCGCCCCAGATACGCAGTATTTT	CASSLRLGLIPAPDTQYF
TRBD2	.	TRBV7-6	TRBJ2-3	TGTGCCAGCAGGAGTACGGCTAGCGGGGGGGCAGATACGCAGTATTTT	CASRSTASGGADTQYF
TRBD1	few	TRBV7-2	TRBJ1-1	TGTGCCAGCAGCACGACAGGGGCGGTCACTGAAGCTTTCTTT	CASSTTGAVTEAFF
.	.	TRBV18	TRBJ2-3	TGTGCCAGCTCACCACAGGGGCTCCCTACAGATACGCAGTATTTT	CASSPQGLPTDTQYF
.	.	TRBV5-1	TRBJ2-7	TGCGCCAGCAGCATTAATTACGAGCAGTACTTC	CASSINYEQYF